The 28 T cell receptor beta chains in this list originate from one sample, sequenced in a study of Graves' ophthalmopathy and Graves' hyperthyroidism. The sequenced template was RNA, covering the TCR beta CDR3 region. RT-PCR was first run with HTBI primers, then multiplex PCR in a second round. In TCRdb, the multiplex PCR reads were re-called with MiXCR into one record per CDR3 protein. Among around 600,000 distinct CDR3 sequences, roughly 41% were seen once, and the ten largest hold more than 2.5%. The material sequenced was peripheral blood. These receptors all stem from an adult man with Graves' ophthalmopathy.

The chain combines TRBV2 with TRBJ2-7, with 13 positions matching TRBD2. The assigned J gene may be wrong: the sequence end matches TRBJ2-1 better. The CDR3 is 15 residues long. Germline CDR1 and CDR2: SNHLY and FYNNEI. CDR3 residues: CASSTGLAGVYEQFF. CDR3 nucleotides: TGTGCCAGCAGTACAGGACTAGCGGGAGTTTACGAGCAGTTCTTC.

At least ten counts were recorded for this clonotype. This chain uses TRBV20-1 with TRBJ1-2, with D possibly being TRBD1 (5 bases). The ends were cut back, 3 bases at V and 8 bases at J, with 16 bases in the middle. The CDR3 consists of 13 residues. Germline V lookup: CDR1 DFQATT, CDR2 SNEGSKA (reference sequence). The CDR3 loop reads CSASGRAREGYTF. CDR3 bases: TGCAGTGCTAGCGGCAGGGCAAGGGAGGGCTACACCTTC.

A note on this clonotype: Because the CDR3 is missing its conserved closing phenylalanine or tryptophan, this is likely a read error. The V and J genes are TRBV5-1 and TRBJ2-5; perhaps TRBD2 as D (5 bases). The CDR3 is 12 amino acids. Germline CDR1 is SGHRS and CDR2 is YFSETQ. The CDR3 nucleotides are TGTGCCAGCGGTTCCACTAGGGAGACCCAGTACCTC. Protein: CASGSTRETQYL.

The V call is TRBV7-9, the J call TRBJ1-5; the match to TRBD1 covers 10 bases. In germline, CDR1 is SEHNR, CDR2 FQNEAQ (reference sequence). The J segment lost 6 bases and the V segment lost 6 bases, leaving 11 bases of the junction unmatched. The CDR3 has 16 amino acids. The CDR3 loop is CASSHPGQGVGQPQHF. The CDR3 DNA reads TGTGCCAGCAGTCACCCAGGACAGGGGGTAGGTCAGCCCCAGCATTTT.

The table lists this clonotype with many counts. The chain employs TRBV20-1 and TRBJ2-7; D is perhaps TRBD2 (6 bases). Per the germline V gene, CDR1 is DFQATT and CDR2 is SNEGSKA (reference sequence). Trimming stripped 3 bases from V and 4 bases from J, with 10 bases between. This CDR3 contains 12 residues. This CDR3 is CSASGTGYEQYF. For the CDR3, the DNA is TGCAGTGCTAGCGGGACTGGATACGAGCAGTACTTC.

This clonotype has a count of ten or more. The V gene is TRBV2, the J gene TRBJ1-6, with 7 bases lining up with TRBD1. Trimming took 7 bases from V and 10 from J; bases not matched to a gene: 10. The CDR3 sequence is 14 residues long. The germline V gene has CDR1 SNHLY and CDR2 FYNNEI. The CDR3 coding sequence is TGTGCCAGCATTGCGACAGGGCTCTCCTCACCCCTCCACTTT. This sequence encodes CASIATGLSSPLHF.

The chain links TRBV29-1 to TRBJ2-5; a weak D match, TRBD2 (6 bases). CDR1 is SQVTM, CDR2 ANQGSEA, per germline. Trimming cost V 1 base and J 6 bases, with 9 bases left between them. The CDR3 loop spans 12 amino acids. CDR3 in DNA: TGCAGCGTTGAAGCAGGAGGGAAGACCCAGTACTTC. Its translation is CSVEAGGKTQYF.

The chain uses TRBV30 and TRBJ2-5, with D uncertain. The V and J ends lost 2 bases and 1 base respectively, with 23 bases between them. CDR1 is GTSNPN, CDR2 SVGIG, per germline (reference sequence). The CDR3 spans 18 residues. CDR3 DNA: TGTGCCTGGAGTCCAGGACCGGGCGCCCACCCCCCCCAAGAGACCCAGTACTTC. As protein: CAWSPGPGAHPPQETQYF.

This rearrangement joins TRBV5-8 to TRBJ2-5, with 8 bases that match TRBD1. Unmatched junction bases numbered 5, after V lost 2 bases and J lost 5 bases. Germline loops: CDR1 SGHTS, CDR2 YDEGEE. The CDR3 is made up of 14 amino acids. This CDR3 is CASSFPRTGETQYF. CDR3 sequence (DNA): TGTGCCAGCAGCTTCCCCCGGACAGGGGAGACCCAGTACTTC.

In this sample, this clonotype turned up once. At one boundary the junction diverges from the germline segment, which might be a read error. The chain employs TRBV9 and TRBJ1-1; D gene uncertain. The CDR3 is 13 amino acids. CDR1 is SGDLS, CDR2 YYNGEE, per germline. CDR3: CASSTGVNTEAFF. The CDR3 DNA sequence: TGCGCCAGCAGCACCGGGGTGAACACTGAAGCTTTCTTT.

The sample holds many counts of this clonotype. The chain employs TRBV24-1 and TRBJ2-3; D not resolved. CDR3 size: 13 residues. Trimming pared 5 bases from V and 1 base from J, leaving 6 bases between. The V gene's germline CDR1 is KGHDR and CDR2 SFDVKD. DNA of the CDR3: TGTGCCACCAGTGGGTGGGGCACAGATACGCAGTATTTT. Its translation is CATSGWGTDTQYF.

This rearrangement joins TRBV7-8 to TRBJ2-5, with 7 bases that match TRBD1. Germline CDR1 and CDR2: SGHVS and FQNEAQ. The CDR3 extends over 17 amino acids. After removal of 5 bases from V and 5 bases from J, the junction contained 17 bases not matched to a gene. The CDR3 reads CASSHDPGQPRRETQYF. In nucleotides, the CDR3 is TGTGCCAGCAGCCACGACCCGGGACAGCCGCGGAGGGAGACCCAGTACTTC.

This clonotype was recorded at least ten times. The chain links TRBV15 to TRBJ2-3; TRBD2 agrees at 8 bases. Trimming removed 1 base from V and 4 bases from J; junction bases left unmatched: 7. The CDR3 is 16 residues long. The germline CDR1 and CDR2 sequences are LNHNV and YYDKDF (reference sequence). The CDR3 coding sequence is TGTGCCACCAGCAGAGCGGGGACTAGGTGGGCAGATACGCAGTATTTT. Encoded protein: CATSRAGTRWADTQYF.

The chain uses TRBV5-8 and TRBJ2-3; 11 bases agree with TRBD1. The CDR3 contains 17 residues. Unmatched junction bases numbered 6, after V lost 0 bases and J lost 3 bases. Per germline, CDR1 SGHTS and CDR2 YDEGEE. The CDR3 DNA reads as TGTGCCAGCAGCTTGGGCAGGACAGGGGGCGCGACAGATACGCAGTATTTT. Translated: CASSLGRTGGATDTQYF.

Points on this clonotype: A much larger clone is a single base away; this may be a read error. The V gene is TRBV5-1, the J gene TRBJ1-5, with TRBD1 matching 7 bases. Per germline, CDR1 SGHRS and CDR2 YFSETQ. The CDR3 length is 15 residues. CDR3 amino acids: CASSPGGTGNRPQHF. The CDR3 coding sequence is TGCGCCAGCAGCCCAGGGGGGACGGGCAATCGGCCCCAGCATTTT.

For this clonotype: A much more abundant neighbour one base away suggests this may be a read error. The CDR3 carries no conserved terminal phenylalanine or tryptophan, so it likely arises from a read error. The chain combines TRBV9 with TRBJ2-5; D might be TRBD1 (5 bases). Germline CDR1 SGDLS, CDR2 YYNGEE. V lost 4 bases and J lost 4, with 17 bases in between. The CDR3 loop spans 15 amino acids. The CDR3: CASSQPGQGRETQYL. The CDR3 region has the DNA TGTGCCAGCAGCCAGCCCGGGCAGGGTCGAGAGACCCAGTACCTC.

For this clonotype: A much larger clone differs by one base, so this may be a read error. The V gene is TRBV12-3 or TRBV12-4, the J gene TRBJ2-5; D gene unclear. This CDR3 contains 14 residues. CDR3 in DNA: TGTGCCAGCAGTGAGTCTGTTGGGCAAGAGACCCAGGACTTC. The encoded protein is CASSESVGQETQDF.

V usage is TRBV10-3 and J usage is TRBJ1-1; maybe TRBD1 (6 bases). Trimming pared 8 bases from V and 8 bases from J, leaving 24 bases between. Germline V gene sequence: CDR1 ENHRY, CDR2 SYGVKD. The CDR3 is 15 amino acids. The CDR3 region is CAIGAVTQQGREAFF. The CDR3, as DNA: TGTGCCATCGGTGCCGTAACCCAACAGGGACGGGAAGCTTTCTTT.

CDR3 sequence reads: CASSLRGFGQPQHF. The CDR3 region has the DNA TGTGCCAGCAGCTTGAGAGGGTTCGGTCAGCCCCAGCATTTT. The rearrangement uses TRBV5-6 and TRBJ1-5; D ambiguous. Germline CDR1 reads SGHDT; CDR2 reads YYEEEE. Trimming removed 1 base at V and 6 bases at J, with 11 bases between. The CDR3 totals 14 residues. Full variable domain (missing parts from reference TRBV5-6 and TRBJ1-5): DAGVTQSPTHLIKTRGQQVTLRCSPKSGHDTVSWYQQALGQGPQFIFQYYEEEERQRGNFPDRFSGHQFPNYSSELNVNALLLGDSALYLCASSLRGFGQPQHFGDGTRLSIL.

Remarks on this clonotype: Germline is not matched at one junction end, which may reflect a read error. This chain uses TRBV19 with TRBJ2-5; tentative D call: TRBD1 (5 bases). The CDR3 is made up of 15 amino acids. From germline, CDR1 is LNHDA and CDR2 SQIVND (reference sequence). Here the CDR3 reads CASSIGTTVQKTQYF. CDR3 DNA sequence: TGTGCCAGTAGTATAGGTACGACAGTCCAAAAGACCCAGTACTTC.

The rearrangement uses TRBV7-9 and TRBJ2-5, with D tentatively TRBD2 (5 bases). The V end lost 7 bases, the J end lost 5 bases, and 20 bases lay between the germline ends. The CDR3 is made up of 15 amino acids. CDR1 and CDR2 from the germline V gene are SEHNR and FQNEAQ (reference sequence). Here the CDR3 DNA reads TGTGCCAGCAAGGGAAGGGAGTTGCGCGCGGAGACCCAGTACTTC. Its protein is CASKGRELRAETQYF.

The chain couples TRBV5-4 to TRBJ2-3; TRBD2 might be the D (6 bases). Germline CDR1 is SGHNT and CDR2 is YYREEE (reference sequence). CDR3 size: 16 residues. V shed 3 bases and J shed 2 bases, with 16 bases lying between them. Here the CDR3 reads CASSYGTRLTTDTQYF. In nucleotides, the CDR3 is TGTGCCAGCAGCTACGGGACTCGTCTCACCACAGATACGCAGTATTTT.

The sample holds one count of this clonotype. The V call is TRBV25-1, the J call TRBJ2-3, with TRBD1 identical over 11 bases. Germline assignment: CDR1 MGHDK and CDR2 SYGVNS. This CDR3 spans 15 amino acids. V was clipped by 6 bases and J by 6 bases; unmatched bases: 8. The CDR3 sequence: CASSARDRGVDTQYF. As DNA, the CDR3 is TGTGCCAGCAGCGCGCGGGACAGGGGGGTGGATACGCAGTATTTT.

CDR3 nucleotide sequence: TGCAGCGCCCGGGGACTAGCGGGGGGGCCAGGAGAGACCCAGTACTTC. Translated: CSARGLAGGPGETQYF. The genes are TRBV29-1 and TRBJ2-5; 16 positions agree with TRBD2. Germline CDR1 is SQVTM and CDR2 is ANQGSEA. J lost 4 bases, V lost 7 bases, and 9 bases had no gene match. This CDR3 is built from 16 residues.

This clonotype has ten or more counts. J is TRBJ2-7 and V is TRBV7-9, with TRBD1 matching 9 bases. The trim removed 5 bases at V and 5 bases at J, leaving 10 bases unmatched. The CDR3 length is 15 residues. Germline V lookup: CDR1 SEHNR, CDR2 FQNEAQ (reference sequence). The CDR3: CASSPRTGDRNEQYF. CDR3 coding DNA: TGTGCCAGCAGCCCGCGGACAGGGGACAGGAACGAGCAGTACTTC.

As to this clonotype: A clone one base away is much larger, so this may be a read error. The chain uses TRBV10-3 and TRBJ1-1; D uncertain. Germline CDR1 and CDR2: ENHRY and SYGVKD. CDR3 size: 17 residues. CDR3 residues: CAISERRAAPLNTETFF. Written as DNA, the CDR3 is TGTGCCATCAGTGAGAGGAGGGCAGCCCCTTTGAACACTGAAACTTTCTTT.

In this sample, this clonotype turned up many times. In DNA, the CDR3 is TGTGCCATCAGTGAGGCCCAGGGTAGGACTGAAGCTTTCTTT. Protein product: CAISEAQGRTEAFF. This chain links TRBV10-3 with TRBJ1-1; D is possibly TRBD1 (5 bases). The CDR3 runs 14 residues. Germline V gene lookup returns CDR1 ENHRY and CDR2 SYGVKD. Trimming cost V 2 bases and J 5 bases, with 12 bases left between them.

The rearrangement links TRBV5-1 to TRBJ2-7; 10 positions match TRBD1. The germline V gene has CDR1 SGHRS and CDR2 YFSETQ. Losses at the gene ends were 3 bases for V and 4 bases for J; bases not matched to a gene: 10. CDR3 size: 16 residues. CDR3 DNA: TGCGCCAGCAGCTCACCGAGGACAGGGGGGCCTTACGAGCAGTACTTC. Its translation is CASSSPRTGGPYEQYF.